One sample yielded the 29 T cell receptor beta chains listed below, sequenced in a study of blood T cell repertoires in COVID-19. The assay was immunoSEQ multiplex PCR, and TCRdb's table has in-frame clones only and misses some. The top ten hold roughly 4% of the sample, which has about 130,000 clones, around 80% seen once. Material: peripheral blood. All receptors come from a woman between 45 and 60 years old with acute or convalescent COVID-19.

The V gene is TRBV6-5, the J gene TRBJ2-1, with TRBD2 as a possible D gene (7 bases). The germline gives CDR1 MNHEY, CDR2 SVGAGI. Trimming cost V 0 bases and J 2 bases, with 8 bases left between them. CDR3 length equals 15 residues. CDR3 DNA: TGTGCCAGCAGTTACTCGGGGGGGCCCTACAATGAGCAGTTCTTC. It yields the protein CASSYSGGPYNEQFF.

Here the CDR3 reads CASSPRTRGSETQYF. DNA of the CDR3: TGTGCCAGCTCACCACGGACCAGGGGCTCAGAGACCCAGTACTTC. The V call is TRBV18, the J call TRBJ2-5, with D tentatively TRBD1 (6 bases). V was cut by 1 base and J by 4 bases, with 13 bases left in between. CDR1 and CDR2 (germline): KGHSH, LQKENI. This CDR3 has 15 amino acids. Filled out from reference TRBV18 and TRBJ2-5, the complete variable domain reads NAGVMQNPRHLVRRRGQEARLRCSPMKGHSHVYWYRQLPEEGLKFMVYLQKENIIDESGMPKERFSAEFPKEGPSILRIQQVVRGDSAAYFCASSPRTRGSETQYFGPGTRLLVL.

The chain joins TRBV30 to TRBJ1-1; D not resolved. The CDR3 is 14 residues long. CDR1 and CDR2 (germline): GTSNPN, SVGIG (reference sequence). With 3 bases removed from V and 4 bases from J, the gap between germline ends came to 15 bases. CDR3: CAWRAGLSSTEAFF. CDR3 nucleotides: TGTGCCTGGAGGGCGGGTTTATCCTCCACTGAAGCTTTCTTT.

The chain uses TRBV2 and TRBJ1-2; D not resolved. In germline, CDR1 is SNHLY, CDR2 FYNNEI. Trimming shortened V by 7 bases and J by 4 bases, and 22 bases separated the two germline ends. The length of the CDR3 is 16 residues. CDR3 loop: CASMEEADSQIYGYTF. The DNA for the CDR3 is TGTGCCAGCATGGAGGAGGCCGACTCCCAAATCTATGGCTACACCTTC.

CDR3 amino acids: CASSGNPTGERNTEAFF. CDR3 coding DNA: TGTGCCAGCAGTGGGAACCCGACAGGGGAGAGGAACACTGAAGCTTTCTTT. This chain joins TRBV6-1 and TRBJ1-1; 8 bases are a match to TRBD1. The junction had 11 bases not matched to a gene; V was cut back by 4 bases and J by 1 base. CDR3 length: 17 residues. The V gene's germline CDR1 is MNHNS and CDR2 SASEGT.

V is TRBV7-3 and J is TRBJ2-5; 9 bases are a match to TRBD1. Looked up from germline, CDR1 is SGHTA and CDR2 is FQGTGA. There are 14 residues in the CDR3. With 8 bases clipped from V and 5 bases from J, the junction kept 9 bases outside the gene matches. CDR3 nucleotide sequence: TGTGCCAGCGACAAACAGGGGGCTGGGGAGACCCAGTACTTC. It specifies CASDKQGAGETQYF.

In DNA form, the CDR3 reads TGTGCCAGCAGCCCAGGGAAAACGAACACCGGGGAGCTGTTTTTT. It yields the protein CASSPGKTNTGELFF. The chain uses TRBV14 and TRBJ2-2, with a possible D match to TRBD1 (5 bases). Germline CDR1 is SGHDN and CDR2 is FVKESK. Trimming cost V 4 bases and J 0 bases, with 9 bases left between them. This CDR3 has 15 residues.

CDR3 DNA sequence: TGCAGCGTTGATACGGGGAGCACAGATACGCAGTATTTT. Encoded protein: CSVDTGSTDTQYF. This rearrangement joins TRBV29-1 to TRBJ2-3; a possible D gene is TRBD2 (5 bases). This CDR3 has 13 residues. Germline CDR1 reads SQVTM; CDR2 reads ANQGSEA. The V end lost 3 bases, the J end lost 0 bases, and 7 bases lay between the germline ends.

The J gene is TRBJ2-1, the V gene TRBV6-1; TRBD1 matches 8 bases. V lost 0 bases and J lost 5; bases outside the gene matches: 6. This CDR3 is 16 amino acids long. Germline V gene data show CDR1 as MNHNS and CDR2 as SASEGT. This chain's CDR3 is CASSEARDRPNNEQFF. In nucleotides, the CDR3 is TGTGCCAGCAGTGAAGCGCGGGACAGGCCCAACAATGAGCAGTTCTTC.

The CDR3 is CASSPGDQYNEQFF. CDR3 bases: TGTGCCAGTAGTCCAGGGGACCAGTACAATGAGCAGTTCTTC. The chain recombines TRBV19 with TRBJ2-1, with D possibly matching TRBD1 (6 bases). This CDR3 is 14 amino acids long. V lost 5 bases to trimming and J lost 4 bases, with 12 bases between them. Germline V lookup: CDR1 LNHDA, CDR2 SQIVND (reference sequence).

The CDR3 protein is CASSVAGGVGGYTF. The CDR3 DNA is TGTGCCAGCAGCGTAGCTGGCGGGGTAGGTGGCTACACCTTC. V usage is TRBV9 and J usage is TRBJ1-2; no clear D. Trimming took off 0 bases at V and 7 bases at J, with 13 bases between the two ends. CDR1 and CDR2 from the germline V gene are SGDLS and YYNGEE. The CDR3 spans 14 residues.

The gene calls are TRBV11-2 and TRBJ1-4; no definite D call. The CDR3 is made up of 15 amino acids. Germline CDR1 SGHAT, CDR2 FQNNGV. V gave up 1 base and J gave up 0 bases, with 6 bases separating them. CDR3 nucleotide sequence: TGTGCCAGCAGCTTAGGACAAACAACTAATGAAAAACTGTTTTTT. Its translation: CASSLGQTTNEKLFF.

The chain has TRBV2 and TRBJ1-5; possible D gene TRBD1, 5 bases. CDR1 and CDR2 (germline): SNHLY, FYNNEI. The CDR3 sequence is 13 residues long. V was shortened by 6 bases and J by 7 bases, with 13 bases between the two germline ends. Here the CDR3 DNA reads TGTGCCAGCAGGCAGGGAGGGATCCAGCCCCAGCATTTT. It yields the protein CASRQGGIQPQHF. The variable domain in full, with the rest retrieved from reference TRBV2 and TRBJ1-5, is EPEVTQTPSHQVTQMGQEVILRCVPISNHLYFYWYRQILGQKVEFLVSFYNNEISEKSEIFDDQFSVERPDGSNFTLKIRSTKLEDSAMYFCASRQGGIQPQHFGDGTRLSIL.

The sample holds a few counts of this clone. The V gene is TRBV5-1, the J gene TRBJ2-2, with 8 bases identical to TRBD1. With 3 bases clipped from V and 2 bases from J, the junction kept 6 bases outside the gene matches. CDR1 SGHRS and CDR2 YFSETQ come from the germline V gene. The CDR3 loop spans 16 amino acids. For the CDR3, the DNA is TGCGCCAGCAGCTCCCCCGGGACAGGAAACACCGGGGAGCTGTTTTTT. Translated, it gives CASSSPGTGNTGELFF.

The rearrangement links TRBV24-1 to TRBJ2-3, with D possibly matching TRBD2 (5 bases). Germline V gene sequence: CDR1 KGHDR, CDR2 SFDVKD. The CDR3 is made up of 13 amino acids. The V gene lost 12 bases and the J gene lost 2 bases, with 14 bases spanning the gap. The CDR3 spells CASSGSLTDTQYF. DNA of the CDR3: TGTGCCTCGTCGGGGAGTCTCACAGATACGCAGTATTTT.

This clone appeared once. The chain carries TRBV18 and TRBJ2-1; TRBD2 aligns across 9 bases. The CDR3 extends over 17 amino acids. Losses at the gene ends were 6 bases for V and 6 bases for J; bases not matched to a gene: 15. CDR1 and CDR2 from the germline V gene are KGHSH and LQKENI. The CDR3 bases are TGTGCCAGCTCTGGGCGGGAGGGCCAGCTCCCGGGCAATGAGCAGTTCTTC. The encoded protein is CASSGREGQLPGNEQFF.

This clone has just one count. The J gene is TRBJ2-1, the V gene TRBV5-4; TRBD1 might be the D (5 bases). Trimming removed 0 bases at V and 5 bases at J, with 18 bases between. The CDR3 length is 17 residues. Germline V lookup: CDR1 SGHNT, CDR2 YYREEE (reference sequence). The CDR3 nucleotides read TGTGCCAGCAGCTTGGACAGGATACCCTTGGTAGACAATGAGCAGTTCTTC. Protein product: CASSLDRIPLVDNEQFF.

The chain uses TRBV2 and TRBJ2-5; 7 bases are a match to TRBD1. V shed 0 bases, J shed 6 bases, and the junction held 19 bases outside the gene matches. The CDR3 extends over 19 amino acids. Germline V lookup: CDR1 SNHLY, CDR2 FYNNEI. This CDR3 is CASSEALQGQLRTFKTQYF. In DNA form, the CDR3 reads TGTGCCAGCAGTGAAGCGCTTCAGGGACAGCTAAGGACGTTTAAGACCCAGTACTTC.

This clone was seen more than once but under ten times. Additional DNA sequences in this sample encode the identical CDR3. The V and J genes are TRBV3-1 (or the pseudogene TRBV3-2) and TRBJ2-5; TRBD2 agrees at 12 bases. CDR1 is LGHDT and CDR2 is YNNKEL in the germline V gene (reference sequence). V lost 5 bases to trimming and J lost 5 bases; unmatched junction nucleotides: 3. The CDR3 is 14 amino acids. CDR3 sequence: CASSALAGGETQYF. The CDR3 nucleotides read TGTGCCAGCAGCGCACTAGCGGGAGGCGAGACCCAGTACTTC.

The chain recombines TRBV9 with TRBJ1-5; no clear D gene. The CDR3 sequence is 14 residues long. CDR1 is SGDLS and CDR2 is YYNGEE in the germline V gene. Trimming left V 6 bases short and J 3 bases short, with 13 bases between. Here the CDR3 reads CASNPGYFNQPQHF. The CDR3 DNA is TGTGCCAGCAACCCGGGGTACTTCAATCAGCCCCAGCATTTT.

The chain links TRBV21-1 to TRBJ2-7; TRBD2 reflects the table's D call only, with no check against the DNA. TRBV21-1 is annotated as a pseudogene. The CDR3 runs to 14 residues. This CDR3 is CATPPHSGSYEQYF. DNA for the CDR3: TGTGCCACCCCTCCTCACTCGGGTTCCTACGAGCAGTACTTC.

The rearrangement joins TRBV9 to TRBJ2-7; 9 bases agree with TRBD1. CDR1 and CDR2 (germline): SGDLS, YYNGEE. CDR3 size: 14 residues. J was trimmed by 6 bases and V by 3 bases; bases with no gene match: 7. The CDR3 loop reads CASSATLTGGEQYF. CDR3 nucleotides: TGTGCCAGCAGCGCAACCCTGACAGGGGGCGAGCAGTACTTC.

In its sample, this clone was seen a few times. The chain is built from TRBV15 and TRBJ1-4; D ambiguous. In germline, CDR1 is LNHNV, CDR2 YYDKDF (reference sequence). V dropped 3 bases and J dropped 0 bases, with 11 bases sitting between them. The CDR3 has 16 amino acids. CDR3 residues: CATSRIRFATNEKLFF. CDR3 sequence (DNA): TGTGCCACCAGCAGGATCAGGTTTGCAACTAATGAAAAACTGTTTTTT.

V is TRBV9 and J is TRBJ2-3; 7 bases agree with TRBD2. The length of the CDR3 is 16 residues. Germline values: CDR1 SGDLS, CDR2 YYNGEE. Unmatched junction bases numbered 6, after V lost 0 bases and J lost 2 bases. This chain's CDR3 is CASSVGLAATTDTQYF. The CDR3 region has the DNA TGTGCCAGCAGCGTAGGGCTAGCGGCTACCACAGATACGCAGTATTTT.

The gene calls are TRBV5-6 and TRBJ2-5, with 15 bases lining up with TRBD2. V trimming: 5 bases; J trimming: 5 bases; junction bases outside the gene matches: 7. CDR3 length: 16 residues. Germline-derived CDR1 and CDR2 are SGHDT and YYEEEE. CDR3 DNA sequence: TGTGCCAGCAGGTGGACTAGCGGGGGGGCTGGGGAGACCCAGTACTTC. This codes for CASRWTSGGAGETQYF.

The chain links TRBV3-1 (or the pseudogene TRBV3-2) to TRBJ2-1; possibly TRBD2 for D (6 bases). This CDR3 has 13 amino acids. Trimming cost V 1 base and J 9 bases, with 10 bases left between them. CDR1 is LGHDT, CDR2 YNNKEL, per germline (reference sequence). CDR3 nucleotide sequence: TGTGCCAGCAGCCAAGGGACTAAAGGTGAGCAGTTCTTC. Translating it yields CASSQGTKGEQFF.

The genes are TRBV5-1 and TRBJ1-1; 8 positions match TRBD1. With V trimmed by 0 bases and J by 2 bases, 6 bases remained unmatched. This CDR3 is 16 amino acids long. The germline CDR1 and CDR2 sequences are SGHRS and YFSETQ. The CDR3 here is CASSLARDRGNTEAFF. The CDR3 DNA reads as TGCGCCAGCAGCTTGGCCAGAGACAGGGGAAACACTGAAGCTTTCTTT.

This clone was detected only once. The chain has TRBV25-1 and TRBJ1-2; 9 bases map to TRBD1. With 7 bases clipped from V and 8 bases from J, the junction kept 5 bases outside the gene matches. There are 12 residues in the CDR3. The germline CDR1 and CDR2 sequences are MGHDK and SYGVNS. The DNA for the CDR3 is TGTGCCAGCAATACAGGGGGCGAGGGCTACACCTTC. Translation gives CASNTGGEGYTF.

The CDR3 sequence is CASSHVLGPLNNEQFF. The CDR3, as DNA: TGTGCCAGCAGCCATGTGTTGGGGCCTCTTAACAATGAGCAGTTCTTC. The chain joins TRBV3-1 (or the pseudogene TRBV3-2) to TRBJ2-1, with D possibly TRBD1 on 5 matching bases. Trimming took 3 bases from V and 5 from J, leaving 17 bases between them. The CDR3 totals 16 residues. CDR1 and CDR2 (germline): LGHDT, YNNKEL (reference sequence).